The 4 T cell receptor beta chains presented below share a single source sample, sequenced in a study of regulatory T cells in long-lasting Graves disease. Time point here: persistent/refractory GD, antithyroid drugs over 5 years with positive TRAb. PBMCs provided the RNA from which the TCR library was made. For TCR beta, libraries came from iRepertoire HTBI primers and Arm-PCR of CDR3 regions. TCRdb itself ran the multiplex PCR reads through MiXCR, one entry per CDR3 protein. Of about 660,000 distinct CDR3 sequences in the sample, 25% to 35% were seen once. The material sequenced was peripheral blood mononuclear cells (PBMCs), taken when the disease was refractory, from a patient treated with antithyroid drugs. These receptors all stem from a female donor with Graves disease.

A word on this clonotype: This sequence may be a read error, since a much larger clone differs from it by one base. The CDR3 nucleotides are TGTGCCAGCAGTCTCATCCTAGAACACTCCTACGGGCAGTACTTC. The encoded protein is CASSLILEHSYGQYF. This chain connects TRBV6-1 to TRBJ2-7; D call uncertain. Germline V lookup: CDR1 MNHNS, CDR2 SASEGT. The length of the CDR3 is 15 residues.

J is TRBJ1-6 and V is TRBV25-1; no reliable D call. V lost 3 bases and J lost 8, with 14 bases in between. The CDR3 totals 15 residues. In germline, CDR1 is MGHDK, CDR2 SYGVNS. CDR3 residues: CASSERPRFDSPLHF. The CDR3 coding sequence is TGTGCCAGCAGTGAGAGACCTCGCTTTGATTCACCCCTCCACTTT.

CDR3 protein: CASSLELRQGRNTEAFF. Written as DNA, the CDR3 is TGTGCCAGCAGCTTAGAACTCCGGCAGGGGCGTAACACTGAAGCTTTCTTT. The chain couples TRBV11-2 to TRBJ1-1; D might be TRBD1 (6 bases). CDR1 and CDR2 from the germline V gene are SGHAT and FQNNGV. V was clipped by 0 bases and J by 2 bases, with 16 bases between them. This CDR3 has 17 amino acids.

This clonotype was observed at least ten times. This chain uses TRBV29-1 with TRBJ1-2, with D possibly matching TRBD1 (5 bases). The CDR3 is 12 residues long. Germline lookup yields CDR1 SQVTM and CDR2 ANQGSEA. V lost 0 bases and J lost 8, with 10 bases in between. CDR3 sequence (DNA): TGCAGCGTTGAAGACCCGGGGGAAGGCTACACCTTC. It specifies CSVEDPGEGYTF.